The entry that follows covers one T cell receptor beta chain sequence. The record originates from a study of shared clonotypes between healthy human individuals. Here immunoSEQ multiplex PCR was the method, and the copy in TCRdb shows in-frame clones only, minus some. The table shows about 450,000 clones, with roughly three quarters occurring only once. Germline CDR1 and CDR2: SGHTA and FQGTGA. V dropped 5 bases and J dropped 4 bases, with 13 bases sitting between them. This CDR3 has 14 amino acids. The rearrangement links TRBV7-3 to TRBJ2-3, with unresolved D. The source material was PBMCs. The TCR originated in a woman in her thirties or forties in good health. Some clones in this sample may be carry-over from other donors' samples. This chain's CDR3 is CASSQRLAADTQYF. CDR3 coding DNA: TGTGCCAGCAGCCAGCGCCTGGCGGCAGATACGCAGTATTTT.